This TCR beta chain was identified during a study of blood T cell repertoires in COVID-19. As for the study in general: The origin of the acute and convalescent COVID-19 samples was the United States, Italy and Spain. In each case, the material was cDNA or gDNA derived from T cells, B-cell-depleted T cells, or PBMCs.

In the original analysis: How many nucleated cells were present was estimated from reference gene primer amplification. Method: immunoSEQ multiplex PCR; TCRdb's copy keeps in-frame clones and lacks some. The DNA gave D and trimming, while V, J and clone size come from that table. The sample contains roughly 170,000 clones, around 79% of which appear only once. Trimming shortened V by 7 bases and J by 5 bases, and 11 bases separated the two germline ends. Germline values: CDR1 DFQATT, CDR2 SNEGSKA (reference sequence). The CDR3 extends over 11 amino acids. This receptor was taken from a woman aged 70-85 years with acute or convalescent COVID-19. The specimen sequenced was peripheral blood. The genes are TRBV20-1 and TRBJ2-5; no reliable D call. CDR3: CSVVVSETQYF. The CDR3 DNA reads TGCAGTGTCGTAGTTTCGGAGACCCAGTACTTC.